The 19 T cell receptor beta chains below were found in one sample sequenced in a study of blood T cells in healthy people across ages. Sample-barcoded 5' priming and a J-beta primer mix drove a second PCR of 7 to 11 cycles. TCRdb independently ran MiXCR on the 5' RACE reads; one entry per CDR3 protein. The repertoire holds 1.5 million to 2 million distinct CDR3 sequences, with roughly 27% as singletons. The sample taken for sequencing was blood. Receptors originate from a woman aged 30 to 39 in good health.

The sample holds a few counts of this clonotype. CDR3 DNA sequence: TGTGCCAGCAGCCTCTCACTCCTTCGGGAGACCCAGTACTTC. It codes for CASSLSLLRETQYF. The V gene is TRBV3-1, the J gene TRBJ2-5; D not resolved. CDR3 length: 14 residues. Germline V CDR1 and CDR2: LGHDT, YNNKEL (reference sequence). The V and J ends lost 4 bases and 5 bases respectively, with 14 bases between them.

This clonotype was counted ten times or more. The V gene is TRBV7-2, the J gene TRBJ2-5; D gene unclear. The V gene lost 2 bases and the J gene lost 5 bases, with 15 bases spanning the gap. Germline-derived CDR1 and CDR2 are SGHTA and FQGNSA. There are 15 residues in the CDR3. The CDR3 sequence: CASSLPRPLDETQYF. The CDR3 coding sequence is TGTGCCAGCAGCTTACCAAGGCCCCTCGATGAGACCCAGTACTTC.

The gene calls are TRBV6-6 and TRBJ2-7; 8 bases align to TRBD1. The CDR3 covers 16 residues. The ends lost 5 bases at V and 1 base at J; junction bases unmatched: 10. Germline assignment: CDR1 MNHNY and CDR2 SVGAGI (reference sequence). The CDR3 loop is CASSTGKDRESYEQYF. The CDR3, as DNA: TGTGCCAGCAGTACGGGGAAGGACAGGGAATCCTACGAGCAGTACTTC.

This clonotype occurred a few times. The rearrangement links TRBV29-1 to TRBJ2-1; 11 bases align to TRBD2. V was pared by 7 bases and J by 6 bases, with 11 bases of the junction left unmatched. The CDR3 length is 15 residues. Germline CDR1 reads SQVTM; CDR2 reads ANQGSEA. In nucleotides, the CDR3 is TGCAGCGCATACGTGGGGACTAGCGGATGCAATGAGCAGTTCTTC. Residues: CSAYVGTSGCNEQFF.

This clonotype has a handful of counts. The chain uses TRBV6-6 and TRBJ1-5; the D gene is possibly TRBD1 (6 bases). V lost 5 bases to trimming and J lost 8 bases, with 16 bases between them. Germline-derived CDR1 and CDR2 are MNHNY and SVGAGI (reference sequence). The CDR3 is made up of 14 amino acids. In nucleotides, the CDR3 is TGTGCCAGCAGTACCGGAACAGGGATTGAGCCCCAGCATTTT. Its translation: CASSTGTGIEPQHF.

This clonotype came up a few times. The chain recombines TRBV20-1 with TRBJ2-1, with 10 bases matching TRBD2. CDR1 is DFQATT and CDR2 is SNEGSKA in the germline V gene (reference sequence). The J segment lost 1 base and the V segment lost 0 bases, leaving 6 bases of the junction unmatched. This CDR3 is built from 17 residues. The CDR3 DNA sequence: TGCAGTGCTAGAGATCGGCTAGCGGGGGAATCCTACAATGAGCAGTTCTTC. Its protein product is CSARDRLAGESYNEQFF.

J is TRBJ1-4 and V is TRBV12-3 or TRBV12-4; D gene uncertain. The CDR3 is 13 residues long. The V end was cut by 3 bases, the J end by 7 bases, with 9 bases between. The CDR3 nucleotides are TGTGCCAGCAGTTTCATGTGGGGTGAAAAACTGTTTTTT. This codes for CASSFMWGEKLFF.

For the CDR3, the DNA is TGCGCCAGCAGTGCAAGGAGGCACACTGAAGCTTTCTTT. It yields the protein CASSARRHTEAFF. J is TRBJ1-1 and V is TRBV10-1; the D is unclear. The CDR3 is 13 residues long. Trimming shortened V by 4 bases and J by 3 bases, and 9 bases separated the two germline ends. Germline-derived CDR1 and CDR2 are WNHNN and SYGVQD (reference sequence).

This clonotype came up a few times. The V and J genes are TRBV7-2 and TRBJ2-5; D might be TRBD1 (5 bases). This CDR3 contains 15 residues. V lost 1 base and J lost 4, with 13 bases in between. Germline CDR1 reads SGHTA; CDR2 reads FQGNSA. The CDR3 nucleotides are TGTGCCAGCAGCTTAGACGGTCATAGGGGAGAGACCCAGTACTTC. It codes for CASSLDGHRGETQYF.

This clonotype was seen more than once but under ten times. Written as DNA, the CDR3 is TGCAGTGCGCGGGCGTGGGACAGGGGCCCAGATACGCAGTATTTT. It encodes CSARAWDRGPDTQYF. The chain links TRBV20-1 to TRBJ2-3; 10 positions match TRBD1. Germline V gives CDR1 DFQATT, CDR2 SNEGSKA (reference sequence). The CDR3 has 15 residues. V trimming: 6 bases; J trimming: 4 bases; junction bases outside the gene matches: 10.

Comment on this clonotype: A read error may account for a junction end that differs from germline. The rearrangement joins TRBV6-2 or TRBV6-3 to TRBJ1-1, with D hard to call. The CDR3 sequence is 12 residues long. The germline V gene encodes CDR1 MNHEY and CDR2 SVGEGT. For the CDR3, the DNA is TGTGCCAACAGTTACGCGGGAGGAGGAGCTTTCTTT. This sequence encodes CANSYAGGGAFF.

This chain links TRBV11-2 with TRBJ2-2; 9 bases agree with TRBD2. Germline lookup yields CDR1 SGHAT and CDR2 FQNNGV. The CDR3 covers 17 residues. After removal of 1 base from V and 7 bases from J, the junction contained 10 bases not matched to a gene. CDR3 DNA: TGTGCCAGCAGCTTAGCATCGGCTAGCGGGGTGAACGGGGAGCTGTTTTTT. Encoded protein: CASSLASASGVNGELFF.

In this sample, this clonotype turned up many times. The V and J genes are TRBV2 and TRBJ2-5, with unresolved D. The CDR3 spans 13 residues. Germline CDR1 reads SNHLY; CDR2 reads FYNNEI. V lost 2 bases, J lost 3 bases, and 7 bases lay in between. The chain's CDR3 is CASSETEEETQYF. The DNA for the CDR3 is TGTGCCAGCAGTGAAACAGAAGAAGAGACCCAGTACTTC. The full variable domain, in which reference TRBV2 and TRBJ2-5 provide the parts outside the CDR3, is EPEVTQTPSHQVTQMGQEVILRCVPISNHLYFYWYRQILGQKVEFLVSFYNNEISEKSEIFDDQFSVERPDGSNFTLKIRSTKLEDSAMYFCASSETEEETQYFGPGTRLLVL.

This clonotype was detected a few times. The rearrangement joins TRBV7-9 to TRBJ2-5; D call uncertain. This CDR3 has 13 amino acids. The V end was cut by 1 base, the J end by 11 bases, with 14 bases between. CDR1 is SEHNR and CDR2 is FQNEAQ in the germline V gene (reference sequence). The CDR3 protein is CASSLGAADEQYF. The CDR3 DNA reads as TGTGCCAGCAGCTTAGGGGCAGCCGATGAGCAGTACTTC.

Many counts were recorded for this clonotype. Here the CDR3 DNA reads TGTGCCATCAGTGGAGGGGGGCGCGTCTTTGGCTACACCTTC. This gives the protein CAISGGGRVFGYTF. The rearrangement joins TRBV10-3 to TRBJ1-2; TRBD1 is a possible D gene (6 bases). Per germline, CDR1 ENHRY and CDR2 SYGVKD. V lost 4 bases and J lost 7, with 16 bases in between. This CDR3 is built from 14 residues.

The chain employs TRBV28 and TRBJ1-6; no reliable D call. From germline, CDR1 is MDHEN and CDR2 SYDVKM. The CDR3 has 13 residues. The V and J ends lost 5 bases and 7 bases respectively, with 9 bases between them. CDR3 sequence: CASSRGRNSPLHF. CDR3 in DNA: TGTGCCAGCAGTCGAGGACGGAATTCACCCCTCCACTTT.

The rearrangement uses TRBV28 and TRBJ2-3; D is unresolved. The V gene lost 6 bases and the J gene lost 4 bases, with 8 bases spanning the gap. The CDR3 is made up of 12 amino acids. Germline-derived CDR1 and CDR2 are MDHEN and SYDVKM. The CDR3 DNA follows: TGTGCCAGCAGGAGTATCCCAGATACGCAGTATTTT. Translated, it gives CASRSIPDTQYF.

The chain couples TRBV20-1 to TRBJ1-1; TRBD1 agrees at 11 bases. Germline V gene data show CDR1 as DFQATT and CDR2 as SNEGSKA (reference sequence). With V trimmed by 5 bases and J by 5 bases, 4 bases remained unmatched. There are 13 residues in the CDR3. The CDR3: CSARTGGETEAFF. In DNA form, the CDR3 reads TGCAGTGCTCGGACAGGGGGCGAAACTGAAGCTTTCTTT.

In this sample, this clonotype turned up a few times. CDR3 sequence reads: CSAPTRQGSTKNIQYF. CDR3 DNA sequence: TGCAGTGCCCCCACGCGACAGGGGTCCACGAAAAACATTCAGTACTTC. The J gene is TRBJ2-4, the V gene TRBV20-1; 8 bases fit TRBD1. Looked up from germline, CDR1 is DFQATT and CDR2 is SNEGSKA (reference sequence). This CDR3 has 16 amino acids. V lost 6 bases and J lost 4; bases outside the gene matches: 14.